These 3 T cell receptor beta chains were all obtained from the same sample, sequenced in a study of OX40 agonist ivuxolimab in advanced cancers. Clones were sequenced by immunoSEQ multiplex PCR, and TCRdb holds only the in-frame ones, with some missing. The sample holds under 50,000 clones, 88% seen once. The sequencing here drew on CD4+ or CD8+ T cells sorted from blood, taken in a trial of the OX40 agonist ivuxolimab. Receptor source: an adult with an advanced solid tumor such as melanoma, head and neck, liver or kidney cancer.

This clone appeared a single time. The chain uses TRBV28 and TRBJ2-2; perhaps TRBD2 as D (5 bases). The CDR3 loop spans 15 amino acids. Looked up from germline, CDR1 is MDHEN and CDR2 is SYDVKM. V was cut by 1 base and J by 6 bases, with 12 bases left in between. Written as DNA, the CDR3 is TGTGCCAGCAGTTTATTAGAGGCGGGCTCCGGGGAGCTGTTTTTT. Residues: CASSLLEAGSGELFF. Supplemented by reference TRBV28 and TRBJ2-2, the full variable domain reads DVKVTQSSRYLVKRTGEKVFLECVQDMDHENMFWYRQDPGLGLRLIYFSYDVKMKEKGDIPEGYSVSREKKERFSLILESASTNQTSMYLCASSLLEAGSGELFFGEGSRLTVL.

The V gene is TRBV30, the J gene TRBJ2-7; TRBD2 is a possible D gene (7 bases). The germline gives CDR1 GTSNPN, CDR2 SVGIG (reference sequence). Deletions cut 0 bases from V and 2 bases from J, with 20 bases between. The CDR3 contains 17 residues. The CDR3 nucleotides are TGTGCCTGGAGTGTCCTTGGGGGGGGGCTCATAACCTACGAGCAGTACTTC. Protein product: CAWSVLGGGLITYEQYF.

This chain uses TRBV5-1 with TRBJ2-1, with TRBD2 identical over 10 bases. This CDR3 comprises 16 residues. In germline, CDR1 is SGHRS, CDR2 YFSETQ. The V gene end was trimmed by 4 bases and the J gene end by 8 bases; junction bases not matched to a gene: 12. As DNA, the CDR3 is TGCGCCAGCAGCCACCGCACTAGCGGGACCACGGATGAGCAGTTCTTC. Protein sequence: CASSHRTSGTTDEQFF. The full variable domain, in which reference TRBV5-1 and TRBJ2-1 provide the parts outside the CDR3, is KAGVTQTPRYLIKTRGQQVTLSCSPISGHRSVSWYQQTPGQGLQFLFEYFSETQRNKGNFPGRFSGRQFSNSRSEMNVSTLELGDSALYLCASSHRTSGTTDEQFFGPGTRLTVL.